One and the same sample provided the 29 T cell receptor beta chains below, sequenced in a study of shared clonotypes between healthy human individuals. Positively selected for CCR7, the CD45RO-negative cells used as naive CD8 cells excluded terminally differentiated effector memory CD45RA+ cells. Clones were sequenced by immunoSEQ multiplex PCR, and TCRdb holds only the in-frame ones, with some missing. The top ten clones hold roughly 1.8% of a sample with approximately 2,200,000 clones, roughly 91% of them seen once. Source material: naive CD8+ T cells from PBMCs. The receptors stem from a young man in good health. Some clones in this sample may be carry-over from other donors' samples.

The chain couples TRBV5-1 to TRBJ2-7, with 10 positions matching TRBD1. With 4 bases clipped from V and 3 bases from J, the junction kept 4 bases outside the gene matches. Germline assignment: CDR1 SGHRS and CDR2 YFSETQ. The CDR3 consists of 14 residues. The DNA for the CDR3 is TGCGCCAGCAGCGTGGGACAGGGGTTCTACGAGCAGTACTTC. Its translation is CASSVGQGFYEQYF.

The CDR3 spells CASSQVPPGANVLTF. The CDR3 DNA reads TGTGCCAGCAGCCAAGTCCCCCCTGGGGCCAACGTCCTGACTTTC. The chain joins TRBV4-2 to TRBJ2-6, with unresolved D. Trimming left V 1 base short and J 2 bases short, with 6 bases between. There are 15 residues in the CDR3. Germline CDR1 reads LGHNA; CDR2 reads YNFKEQ.

This clone is a singleton in its sample. This chain uses TRBV27 with TRBJ1-5, with D possibly being TRBD1 (6 bases). Trimming cost V 6 bases and J 4 bases, with 10 bases left between them. Per the germline V gene, CDR1 is MNHEY and CDR2 is SMNVEV (reference sequence). The CDR3 contains 13 residues. CDR3 region: CASRRRGNQPQHF. CDR3 nucleotides: TGTGCCAGCAGGAGAAGGGGGAATCAGCCCCAGCATTTT.

This chain joins TRBV28 and TRBJ2-1; weak D call: TRBD2 (6 bases). The CDR3 loop spans 16 amino acids. CDR1 and CDR2 (germline): MDHEN, SYDVKM. Trimming removed 5 bases from V and 0 bases from J, with 14 bases in between. This CDR3 is CASSTSSGSSYNEQFF. DNA for the CDR3: TGTGCCAGCAGTACGAGTAGCGGTAGCTCCTACAATGAGCAGTTCTTC.

The chain joins TRBV4-1 to TRBJ2-1, with 7 positions matching TRBD2. V lost 4 bases, J lost 3 bases, and 6 bases stayed unmatched. Germline CDR1 MGHRA, CDR2 YSYEKL. This CDR3 region has 15 residues. CDR3 nucleotides: TGCGCCAGCAGCCCATGGGGGGGAGGCTACAATGAGCAGTTCTTC. Translation: CASSPWGGGYNEQFF.

The CDR3 loop reads CASSFQGTFTEAFF. In DNA form, the CDR3 reads TGTGCCAGCAGTTTCCAGGGGACCTTCACTGAAGCTTTCTTT. This rearrangement joins TRBV27 to TRBJ1-1; D may be TRBD1 (6 bases). V dropped 3 bases and J dropped 4 bases, with 12 bases sitting between them. The CDR3 runs 14 residues. From germline, CDR1 is MNHEY and CDR2 SMNVEV (reference sequence).

The rearrangement joins TRBV11-2 to TRBJ1-2, with D unclear. Trimming pared 4 bases from V and 2 bases from J, leaving 11 bases between. CDR1 SGHAT and CDR2 FQNNGV come from the germline V gene. This CDR3 has 14 residues. The CDR3 region has the DNA TGTGCCAGCAGCTCCGTTGGCCCAAACTATGGCTACACCTTC. This encodes CASSSVGPNYGYTF. Filled out from reference TRBV11-2 and TRBJ1-2, the complete variable domain reads EAGVAQSPRYKIIEKRQSVAFWCNPISGHATLYWYQQILGQGPKLLIQFQNNGVVDDSQLPKDRFSAERLKGVDSTLKIQPAKLEDSAVYLCASSSVGPNYGYTFGSGTRLTVV.

The V call is TRBV28, the J call TRBJ1-5; a weak D match, TRBD1 (5 bases). This CDR3 is built from 15 residues. The V gene's germline CDR1 is MDHEN and CDR2 SYDVKM. V was shortened by 7 bases and J by 6 bases, with 19 bases between the two germline ends. The CDR3 coding sequence is TGTGCCAGCACAATGGGGCCGAATAATGGTCAGCCCCAGCATTTT. Translation gives CASTMGPNNGQPQHF. The variable domain in full, with the rest retrieved from reference TRBV28 and TRBJ1-5, is DVKVTQSSRYLVKRTGEKVFLECVQDMDHENMFWYRQDPGLGLRLIYFSYDVKMKEKGDIPEGYSVSREKKERFSLILESASTNQTSMYLCASTMGPNNGQPQHFGDGTRLSIL.

J is TRBJ1-2 and V is TRBV6-4, with D maybe TRBD1 (5 bases). CDR1 and CDR2 from the germline V gene are MRHNA and SNTAGT. The CDR3 runs to 13 residues. With 3 bases removed from V and 4 bases from J, the gap between germline ends came to 9 bases. The CDR3 DNA follows: TGTGCCAGCAGTGAGGGCAGGGCCTATGGCTACACCTTC. Its protein is CASSEGRAYGYTF.

The chain is built from TRBV7-9 and TRBJ2-3; tentatively, D is TRBD2 (6 bases). The V gene's germline CDR1 is SEHNR and CDR2 FQNEAQ (reference sequence). The CDR3 has 16 residues. V was shortened by 3 bases and J by 6 bases, with 19 bases between the two germline ends. The CDR3 loop is CASSFQLRRAGDTQYF. DNA of the CDR3: TGTGCCAGCAGCTTCCAGCTGCGGAGGGCGGGCGATACGCAGTATTTT.

V gene TRBV2 combines with J gene TRBJ1-1; weak D call: TRBD1 (6 bases). The length of the CDR3 is 15 residues. V lost 7 bases and J lost 0, with 15 bases in between. In germline, CDR1 is SNHLY, CDR2 FYNNEI. CDR3 loop: CASNVGGGLNTEAFF. The CDR3 DNA reads as TGTGCCAGCAATGTGGGTGGGGGCCTGAACACTGAAGCTTTCTTT.

The CDR3 DNA sequence: TGTGCCAGCAGCTTGAAACTAGTTGGACCTTACACTGAAGCTTTCTTT. Translated, it gives CASSLKLVGPYTEAFF. V usage is TRBV7-3 and J usage is TRBJ1-1; no clear D gene. The CDR3 is made up of 16 amino acids. Germline CDR1 SGHTA, CDR2 FQGTGA. V lost 3 bases to trimming and J lost 3 bases, with 17 bases between them.

The chain links TRBV27 to TRBJ2-1; D gene uncertain. The CDR3 length is 16 residues. Germline loops: CDR1 MNHEY, CDR2 SMNVEV (reference sequence). V was cut by 2 bases and J by 0 bases, with 11 bases left in between. DNA for the CDR3: TGTGCCAGCAGTTTAAGGTCCCGGACCTCCTACAATGAGCAGTTCTTC. Amino acid sequence: CASSLRSRTSYNEQFF.

The V call is TRBV2, the J call TRBJ1-4; the D gene is possibly TRBD1 (5 bases). Between the trimmed V and J ends, which lost 7 bases and 2 bases, there was a span of 17 bases. Germline CDR1 and CDR2: SNHLY and FYNNEI. There are 16 residues in the CDR3. The CDR3 loop is CASTTAGAATNEKLFF. The CDR3 DNA sequence: TGTGCCAGCACCACCGCCGGGGCGGCCACTAATGAAAAACTGTTTTTT.

This chain links TRBV7-9 with TRBJ2-1; D unclear. The CDR3 has 12 residues. Trimming stripped 3 bases from V and 4 bases from J, with 4 bases between. Germline lookup yields CDR1 SEHNR and CDR2 FQNEAQ (reference sequence). The CDR3 spells CASSFQYNEQFF. DNA of the CDR3: TGTGCCAGCAGCTTCCAATACAATGAGCAGTTCTTC.

V gene TRBV10-2 combines with J gene TRBJ2-7; D not resolved. The V end was cut by 7 bases, the J end by 2 bases, with 18 bases between. Germline CDR1 reads WSHSY; CDR2 reads SAAADI. CDR3 size: 15 residues. This chain's CDR3 is CASNETPETAYEQYF. CDR3 sequence (DNA): TGCGCCAGCAACGAGACGCCGGAGACCGCCTACGAGCAGTACTTC.

V gene TRBV7-6 combines with J gene TRBJ2-5; D unresolved. The CDR3 is 15 amino acids. The V end was cut by 2 bases, the J end by 2 bases, with 12 bases between. The germline V gene encodes CDR1 SGHVS and CDR2 FNYEAQ. The DNA of the CDR3 is TGTGCCAGCAGCTTATTATTGACACCACAAGAGACCCAGTACTTC. Encoded protein: CASSLLLTPQETQYF.

The chain recombines TRBV5-6 with TRBJ2-7; no clear D. Germline CDR1 and CDR2: SGHDT and YYEEEE. CDR3 length: 14 residues. V was trimmed by 3 bases and J by 2 bases, leaving 12 bases between them. DNA of the CDR3: TGTGCCAGCAGCTCGCTGACAAGACCCTACGAGCAGTACTTC. Its protein product is CASSSLTRPYEQYF. Combining the CDR3 with reference TRBV5-6 and TRBJ2-7 gives the whole variable domain DAGVTQSPTHLIKTRGQQVTLRCSPKSGHDTVSWYQQALGQGPQFIFQYYEEEERQRGNFPDRFSGHQFPNYSSELNVNALLLGDSALYLCASSSLTRPYEQYFGPGTRLTVT.

This chain uses TRBV5-6 with TRBJ2-5; the D call may be TRBD1 or TRBD2 (5 bases each). Gene TRBJ2-7 matches the end of the DNA better, so the J call may be wrong. CDR1 is SGHDT and CDR2 is YYEEEE in the germline V gene. The CDR3 sequence is 13 residues long. The CDR3 region has the DNA TGTGCCAGCAGCTGGGACGGGGACTACGAGCAGTACTTC. This codes for CASSWDGDYEQYF.

The chain has TRBV7-9 and TRBJ1-2; no firm D call. This CDR3 has 16 residues. With 4 bases removed from V and 8 bases from J, the gap between germline ends came to 23 bases. Germline assignment: CDR1 SEHNR and CDR2 FQNEAQ (reference sequence). CDR3 bases: TGTGCCAGCAGCTGGAAACCCGGTGGTGACCCAGGAGGCTACACCTTC. It is translated as CASSWKPGGDPGGYTF.

This rearrangement joins TRBV7-9 to TRBJ2-7; 7 bases match TRBD1. CDR3 length: 14 amino acids. The V gene end was trimmed by 5 bases and the J gene end by 3 bases; junction bases not matched to a gene: 7. The germline gives CDR1 SEHNR, CDR2 FQNEAQ (reference sequence). CDR3 bases: TGTGCCAGCAGCCCGCCGAGGGGGCACTACGAGCAGTACTTC. Amino acid sequence: CASSPPRGHYEQYF.

The genes are TRBV7-9 and TRBJ1-2; 7 bases align to TRBD1. From germline, CDR1 is SEHNR and CDR2 FQNEAQ (reference sequence). This CDR3 has 16 amino acids. Trimming at V came to 10 bases and at J to 0 bases, leaving 14 bases not matched to a gene. CDR3 in DNA: TGTGCCACCGCCGGGGACAGCGATCTTCCTAACTATGGCTACACCTTC. Residues: CATAGDSDLPNYGYTF.

The chain has TRBV7-2 and TRBJ2-3; the D is unclear. Trimming took 6 bases from V and 1 from J, leaving 14 bases between them. The germline gives CDR1 SGHTA, CDR2 FQGNSA. This CDR3 is 15 amino acids long. This CDR3 reads CASSWALGGTDTQYF. The CDR3 DNA reads as TGTGCCAGCAGTTGGGCCCTTGGGGGCACAGATACGCAGTATTTT. Drawing the rest from reference TRBV7-2 and TRBJ2-3, the complete variable domain is GAGVSQSPSNKVTEKGKDVELRCDPISGHTALYWYRQSLGQGLEFLIYFQGNSAPDKSGLPSDRFSAERTGGSVSTLTIQRTQQEDSAVYLCASSWALGGTDTQYFGPGTRLTVL.

This clone was observed once. The genes are TRBV27 and TRBJ2-1; 7 bases line up with TRBD1. V dropped 2 bases and J dropped 7; count of bases not matched to a gene: 5. The CDR3 covers 14 residues. Looked up from germline, CDR1 is MNHEY and CDR2 is SMNVEV (reference sequence). CDR3 in amino acids: CASSLRDSVNEQFF. The DNA for the CDR3 is TGTGCCAGCAGTTTAAGGGACAGTGTTAATGAGCAGTTCTTC.

The V and J genes are TRBV28 and TRBJ2-2; TRBD2 matches at 7 bases. J gave up 5 bases and V 4 bases, and 13 bases lay outside the gene matches. The germline V gene encodes CDR1 MDHEN and CDR2 SYDVKM. The CDR3 has 17 residues. CDR3 sequence: CASSSLGDYHLTGELFF. Written as DNA, the CDR3 is TGTGCCAGCAGTTCGTTGGGGGACTACCACCTAACCGGGGAGCTGTTTTTT.

The chain couples TRBV7-8 to TRBJ2-7, with a weak D call TRBD1 (5 bases). Between the trimmed V and J ends, which lost 1 base and 2 bases, there was a span of 18 bases. CDR3 length: 17 amino acids. CDR1 is SGHVS and CDR2 is FQNEAQ in the germline V gene. Written as DNA, the CDR3 is TGTGCCAGCAGCTTAGAGTACCCAATACCACAGGCCTACGAGCAGTACTTC. As protein: CASSLEYPIPQAYEQYF.

The chain recombines TRBV9 with TRBJ1-4, with D possibly being TRBD1 (6 bases). The CDR3 has 15 residues. V gave up 5 bases and J gave up 4 bases, with 15 bases separating them. CDR1 SGDLS and CDR2 YYNGEE come from the germline V gene. CDR3 bases: TGTGCCAGCAGTGCTCAGGGGCGGGGTAATGAAAAACTGTTTTTT. Its translation: CASSAQGRGNEKLFF.

The V call is TRBV25-1, the J call TRBJ2-7; D may correspond to TRBD1 or TRBD2 (5 bases each). The CDR3 is 13 residues long. V was cut by 3 bases and J by 12 bases, with 18 bases left in between. Germline CDR1 reads MGHDK; CDR2 reads SYGVNS. CDR3 DNA: TGTGCCAGCAGTGAGGGCGCTAACCAGGGAGTGTACTTC. Translation: CASSEGANQGVYF.

The rearrangement joins TRBV29-1 to TRBJ2-1, with D possibly matching TRBD1 (6 bases). The V end lost 0 bases, the J end lost 5 bases, and 14 bases lay between the germline ends. The CDR3 has 15 amino acids. CDR1 and CDR2 (germline): SQVTM, ANQGSEA. The DNA for the CDR3 is TGCAGCGTTGAAGATCCAGGGGAAAGGGACAATGAGCAGTTCTTC. Encoded protein: CSVEDPGERDNEQFF.